Each of the 7 T cell receptor beta chains below was sequenced from the same sample in a study of CXCR3-negative and CXCR3-positive naive CD8 T cells. The libraries of TRB cDNA were prepared using 5' RACE with UMI labels. TCRdb derives one entry per CDR3 protein from the 5' RACE reads, leaving out DNA. The ten most abundant clones cover roughly 1.8% of a sample with about 41,000 distinct CDR3 sequences. The sequencing input was naive CXCR3- CD8+ T cells from blood. Subset described: CD45RO-CCR7+CD27+CD95- naive CD8+ T cells lacking CXCR3 (TNR3-). Receptors originate from a human donor in good health. Some clones in this sample may be carry-over from other donors' samples.

V is TRBV4-3 and J is TRBJ2-1. Germline V gene lookup returns CDR1 LGHNA and CDR2 YSLEER. This CDR3 region has 14 residues. CDR3 sequence reads: CASSQDQGTDEQFF.

The V gene is TRBV6-4, the J gene TRBJ2-7; lacking DNA, the TRBD1 call made by TCRdb goes unchecked. CDR1 is MRHNA, CDR2 SNTAGT, per germline. This CDR3 contains 14 residues. The CDR3 here is CASKPGPSSYEQYF.

The chain has TRBV20-1 and TRBJ2-1. CDR1 and CDR2 from the germline V gene are DFQATT and SNEGSKA (reference sequence). The CDR3 covers 14 residues. The CDR3 sequence is CSARDLELYNEQFF.

The gene calls are TRBV10-3 and TRBJ2-1; as DNA is missing, the TRBD2 call by TCRdb cannot be tested. Germline V CDR1 and CDR2: ENHRY, SYGVKD. The CDR3 is 14 residues long. The CDR3 loop is CAISESGIGNEQFF.

The chain recombines TRBV4-3 with TRBJ2-3; the TRBD1 assignment by TCRdb is unverifiable without DNA. This CDR3 is built from 18 residues. Germline assignment: CDR1 LGHNA and CDR2 YSLEER. The CDR3 protein is CASSQDASPGGWTDTQYF.

The chain uses TRBV28 and TRBJ2-5; TCRdb gives TRBD2 as the D gene, but with no DNA this cannot be confirmed. The CDR3 covers 16 residues. Per germline, CDR1 MDHEN and CDR2 SYDVKM. This CDR3 reads CASSKFSGGYQETQYF.

The chain recombines TRBV27 with TRBJ1-2; there is no DNA to check the TCRdb D call of TRBD1. There are 12 residues in the CDR3. The germline gives CDR1 MNHEY, CDR2 SMNVEV (reference sequence). CDR3 sequence: CASSSSLGGYTF.